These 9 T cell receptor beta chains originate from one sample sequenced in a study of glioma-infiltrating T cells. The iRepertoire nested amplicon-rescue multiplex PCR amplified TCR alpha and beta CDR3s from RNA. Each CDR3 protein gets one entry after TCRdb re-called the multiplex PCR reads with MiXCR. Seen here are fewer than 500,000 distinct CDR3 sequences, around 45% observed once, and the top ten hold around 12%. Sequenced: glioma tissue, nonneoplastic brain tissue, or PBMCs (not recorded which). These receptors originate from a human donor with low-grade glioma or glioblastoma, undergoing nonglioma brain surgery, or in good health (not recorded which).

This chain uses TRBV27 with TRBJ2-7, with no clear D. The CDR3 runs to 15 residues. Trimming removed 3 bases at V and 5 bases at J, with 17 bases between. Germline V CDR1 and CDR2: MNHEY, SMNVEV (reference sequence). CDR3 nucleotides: TGTGCCAGCAGTTTTAACGGGTTTGTCCCTAACGAGCAGTACTTC. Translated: CASSFNGFVPNEQYF.

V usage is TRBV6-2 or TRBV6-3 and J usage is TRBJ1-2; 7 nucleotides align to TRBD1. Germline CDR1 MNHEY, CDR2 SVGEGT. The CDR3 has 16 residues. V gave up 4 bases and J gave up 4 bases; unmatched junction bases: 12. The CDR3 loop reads CASSSITGQASYGYTF. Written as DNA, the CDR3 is TGTGCCAGCAGTTCAATCACCGGACAGGCATCCTATGGCTACACCTTC.

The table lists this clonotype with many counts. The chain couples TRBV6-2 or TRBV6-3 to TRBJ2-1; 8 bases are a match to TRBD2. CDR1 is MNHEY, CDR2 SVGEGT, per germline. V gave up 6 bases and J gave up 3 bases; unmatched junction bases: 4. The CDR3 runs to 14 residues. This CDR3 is CASRSGGNYNEQFF. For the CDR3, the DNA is TGTGCCAGCAGGAGCGGGGGAAACTACAATGAGCAGTTCTTC.

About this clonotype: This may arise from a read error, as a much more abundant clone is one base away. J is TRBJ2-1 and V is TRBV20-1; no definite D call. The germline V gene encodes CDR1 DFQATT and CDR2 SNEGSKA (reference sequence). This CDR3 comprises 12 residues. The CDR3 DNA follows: TGCAGGGGCTCCGGCGCCTACAATGAGCGGTTCTTC. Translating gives CRGSGAYNERFF.

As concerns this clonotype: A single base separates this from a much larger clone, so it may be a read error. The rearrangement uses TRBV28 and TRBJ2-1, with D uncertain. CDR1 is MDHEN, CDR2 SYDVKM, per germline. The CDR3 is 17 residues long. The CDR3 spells CASSHTGRLSAYNEQVF. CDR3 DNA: TGTGCCAGCAGTCACACCGGACGGCTCAGCGCCTACAATGAGCAGGTCTTC.

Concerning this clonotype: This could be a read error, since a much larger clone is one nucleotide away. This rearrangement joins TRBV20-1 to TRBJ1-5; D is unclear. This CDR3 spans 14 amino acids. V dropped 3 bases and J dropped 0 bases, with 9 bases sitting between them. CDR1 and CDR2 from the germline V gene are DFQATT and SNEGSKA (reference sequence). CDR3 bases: TGCAGTGCTAGGACATATTATAGCAATCAGCCCCAGCATTTT. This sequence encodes CSARTYYSNQPQHF.

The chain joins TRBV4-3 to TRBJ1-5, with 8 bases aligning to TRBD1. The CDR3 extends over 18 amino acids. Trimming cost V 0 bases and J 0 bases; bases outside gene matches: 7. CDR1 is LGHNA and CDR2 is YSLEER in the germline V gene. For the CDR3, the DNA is TGCGCCAGCAGCCAAGATCGGGGGACAGGATATAGCAATCAGCCCCAGCATTTT. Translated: CASSQDRGTGYSNQPQHF.

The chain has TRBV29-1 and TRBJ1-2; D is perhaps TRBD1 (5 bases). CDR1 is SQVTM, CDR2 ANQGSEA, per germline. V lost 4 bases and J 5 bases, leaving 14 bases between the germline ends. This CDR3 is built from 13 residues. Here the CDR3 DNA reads TGCAGCGTTGTAACCGGGACCTATTATGGCTACACCTTC. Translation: CSVVTGTYYGYTF.

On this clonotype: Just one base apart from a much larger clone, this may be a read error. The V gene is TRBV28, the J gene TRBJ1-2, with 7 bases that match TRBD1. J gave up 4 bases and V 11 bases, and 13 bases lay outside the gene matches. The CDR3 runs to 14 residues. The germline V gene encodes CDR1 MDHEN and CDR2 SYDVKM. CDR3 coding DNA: TGTGCCTGCAAGCTCCGGGACAGAGCCTATGGCTACACCTTC. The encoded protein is CACKLRDRAYGYTF.